These 2 T cell receptor beta chains share one sample of origin, sequenced in a study of vaccination and CD4 T cells after COVID-19. These receptors' targets are unknown. Researchers used the Oncomine TCR Beta short-read assay to sequence DNA from cultured CD4+ T cells. TCRdb processed the PCR reads anew with MiXCR; each CDR3 protein has one entry. Altogether about 20,000 distinct CDR3 sequences are present, around 50% being singletons, with the ten largest covering approximately 17%. Treatment noted: roughly nine-day PBMC culture with coronavirus spike peptide pools or control peptides (ViraFEST assay). The sequenced material came from CD4+ T cells from blood, cultured in vitro. The receptors here all came from a human donor who had recovered from COVID-19.

The chain carries TRBV21-1 and TRBJ1-1. TRBV21-1 is a recognized pseudogene. The CDR3 is made up of 15 amino acids. For the CDR3, the DNA is TGTGCCAGCAGCAAAACACTGTGGAGGAACACTGAAGCTTTCTTT. Protein sequence: CASSKTLWRNTEAFF.

The chain combines TRBV28 with TRBJ1-2, with D maybe TRBD1 (6 bases). The CDR3 runs 14 residues. Trimming cost V 5 bases and J 8 bases, with 18 bases left between them. CDR1 and CDR2 from the germline V gene are MDHEN and SYDVKM. The CDR3 spells CASSVNTGTWGYTF. The CDR3 DNA follows: TGTGCCAGCAGTGTTAACACAGGGACGTGGGGCTACACCTTC.